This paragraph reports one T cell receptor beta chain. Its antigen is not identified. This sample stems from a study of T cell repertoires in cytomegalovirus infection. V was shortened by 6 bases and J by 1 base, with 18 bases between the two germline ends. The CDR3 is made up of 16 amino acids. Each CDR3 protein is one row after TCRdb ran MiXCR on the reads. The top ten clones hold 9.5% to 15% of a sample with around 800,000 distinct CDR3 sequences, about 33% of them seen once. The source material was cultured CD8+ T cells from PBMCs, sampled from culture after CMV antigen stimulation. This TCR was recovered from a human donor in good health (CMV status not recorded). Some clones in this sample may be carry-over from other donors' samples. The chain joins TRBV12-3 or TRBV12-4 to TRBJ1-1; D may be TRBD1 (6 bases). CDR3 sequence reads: CASRRDIWSQNTEAFF. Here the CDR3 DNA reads TGTGCCAGCAGGCGGGACATCTGGTCCCAGAACACTGAAGCTTTCTTT.